This T cell receptor (beta chain) derives from a study of vaccination and CD4 T cells after COVID-19. At the level of the study: Blood was drawn a median around 71 days post second dose, range 14 to 241.

Cultured CD4+ T cell DNA underwent sequencing with the Oncomine TCR Beta short-read assay. TCRdb re-derived calls from the PCR reads in MiXCR, one entry per CDR3 protein. The data hold about 18,000 distinct CDR3 sequences, with roughly 60% observed a single time. In the case of this clonotype: Its antigen is undetermined.

Described treatment: roughly 10-day PBMC culture with coronavirus spike peptide pools or control peptides (ViraFEST assay). It was after roughly ten days of culture that CD4+ T cells were isolated by negative selection. The sequenced sample was CD4+ T cells from blood, cultured in vitro, obtained before SARS-CoV-2 vaccination. This receptor was taken from a human donor who had recovered from COVID-19.

The DNA of the CDR3 is TGTGCCAGCAGCTTAGGTGCAGTCGCCGGGGAGCTGTTTTTT. This codes for CASSLGAVAGELFF. J is TRBJ2-2 and V is TRBV7-8; D remains ambiguous. CDR3 length: 14 residues. V was cut by 1 base and J by 6 bases, with 9 bases left in between. Germline V gives CDR1 SGHVS, CDR2 FQNEAQ.